The following is a T cell receptor beta chain sequence with its context. What it binds is not known. These data come from a study of CD8+CD57+ T cells in acquired aplastic anemia. Turning to the study itself: On average, sorted CD4+ and CD8+ cells gave 3 to 3.5 ug of DNA. Read counts for CD4+ cells (from healthy donors) averaged roughly 10 million. Study observations and caveats: Controls and patients did not differ significantly in CD8+ Simpson's diversity. Patients and controls shared twenty-nine CD8+ CDR3 sequences.

The use of genomic DNA as template underpinned the TCR beta VDJ and CDR3 profiling. TCRdb re-derived calls from the reads in MiXCR, one entry per CDR3 protein. The profile shows about 190,000 distinct CDR3 sequences, around 59% of them singletons. The CDR3 consists of 14 residues. Trimming at V came to 0 bases and at J to 8 bases, leaving 6 bases not matched to a gene. In germline, CDR1 is SGDLS, CDR2 YYNGEE. This TCR came from a human donor in good health, serving as a control. Sequencing used sorted CD4+, CD8+, or CD8+CD57+ T cells (not recorded which) from PBMCs. This chain links TRBV9 with TRBJ1-2, with 8 bases matching TRBD1. This CDR3 is CASSVEDRVGGYTF. Here the CDR3 DNA reads TGTGCCAGCAGCGTAGAGGACAGGGTCGGCGGCTACACCTTC. Together with reference TRBV9 and TRBJ1-2, the CDR3 gives the full variable domain: DSGVTQTPKHLITATGQRVTLRCSPRSGDLSVYWYQQSLDQGLQFLIQYYNGEERAKGNILERFSAQQFPDLHSELNLSSLELGDSALYFCASSVEDRVGGYTFGSGTRLTVV.